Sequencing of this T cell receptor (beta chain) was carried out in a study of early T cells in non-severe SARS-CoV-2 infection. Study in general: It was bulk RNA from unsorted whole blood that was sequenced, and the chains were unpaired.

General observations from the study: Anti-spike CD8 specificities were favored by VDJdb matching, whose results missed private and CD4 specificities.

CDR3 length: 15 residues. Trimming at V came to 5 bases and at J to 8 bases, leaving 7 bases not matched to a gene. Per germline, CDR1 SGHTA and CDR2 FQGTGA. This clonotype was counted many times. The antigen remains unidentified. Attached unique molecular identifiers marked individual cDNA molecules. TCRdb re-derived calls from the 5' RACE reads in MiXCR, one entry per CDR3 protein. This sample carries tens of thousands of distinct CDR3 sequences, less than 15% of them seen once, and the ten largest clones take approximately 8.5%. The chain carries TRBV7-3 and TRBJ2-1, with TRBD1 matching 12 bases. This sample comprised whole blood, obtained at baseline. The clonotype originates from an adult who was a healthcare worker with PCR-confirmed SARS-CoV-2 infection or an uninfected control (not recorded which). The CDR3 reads CASSSRDRGQDEQFF. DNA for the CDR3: TGTGCCAGCAGCAGCCGGGACAGGGGGCAGGATGAGCAGTTCTTC.